This entry is about one TCR beta chain. The antigen remains unidentified. This record belongs to a study of cytomegalovirus exposure and HLA in healthy donors. Whole-study context: Early released data comprised some 85 million unique TCRs from HLA-typed donors. Study-wide findings and caveats: A further, later analysis showed that HLA-associated TCR beta chains (compared with equally common others) were more clonally expanded. A prior analysis recorded that most TCR beta V segments were productive about 87% or about 30% of the time.

The PCR used 60 Vbeta and 13 Jbeta primers. TCRdb's copy holds only in-frame clones and misses some; the assay was immunoSEQ multiplex PCR. This repertoire shows more than 70,000 clones, 70% to 85% found once; its top ten account for roughly 5%. The V end was cut by 1 base, the J end by 0 bases, with 19 bases between. This CDR3 is 18 amino acids long. Germline CDR1 is MNHNS and CDR2 is SASEGT. This TCR derives from a man aged 30-40 years in good health and CMV-seropositive. J is TRBJ2-7 and V is TRBV6-1; D is perhaps TRBD2 (7 bases). Sequencing input: PBMCs. The CDR3 DNA follows: TGTGCCAGCAGTGAAGAAGGGGGGCGGGGGACCTTCTCCTACGAGCAGTACGTC. This sequence encodes CASSEEGGRGTFSYEQYV.